The rows below give T cell receptor beta chains drawn from one sample of a study of cytomegalovirus exposure and HLA in healthy donors. TCRdb's copy holds only in-frame clones and misses some; the assay was immunoSEQ multiplex PCR. The sample lists some 93,000 clones, around 73% occurring once. The specimen sequenced was PBMCs. These receptors all come from a woman aged 35 to 49 in good health and CMV-seronegative. Both conserved end residues are part of each CDR3. The order of the fields is CDR3 DNA, CDR3 protein, clone size, V gene, J gene, D gene. The D gene is left open where the match is weak. Expanded clones get a size class; other rows say once, few or many, or leave the size out.

cdr3_nt: TGTGCCAGCAGCTTAGCGGCGGGACAGGGAAAGGAGACCCAGTACTTC
cdr3_aa: CASSLAAGQGKETQYF
clone_size: NA
v_call: TRBV7-9
j_call: TRBJ2-5
d_call: TRBD1

cdr3_nt: TGTGCCAGCAGTTTTTTCGGACAGGGAGGGCAAGCTTTCTTT
cdr3_aa: CASSFFGQGGQAFF
clone_size: once
v_call: TRBV28
j_call: TRBJ1-1
d_call: TRBD1

cdr3_nt: TGTGCCAGCAGACTCGTAGCGGGAGGCTGGGAGACCCAGTACTTC
cdr3_aa: CASRLVAGGWETQYF
clone_size: NA
v_call: TRBV6-5
j_call: TRBJ2-5
d_call: TRBD2

cdr3_nt: TGTGCCAGCCGGGCAGGGGCTGGTCAGCCCCAGCATTTT
cdr3_aa: CASRAGAGQPQHF
clone_size: few
v_call: TRBV19
j_call: TRBJ1-5
d_call: NA

cdr3_nt: TGTGCCAGCAGCCCCGCTTTAGCGGGAGGGAACGGGGAGCTGTTTTTT
cdr3_aa: CASSPALAGGNGELFF
clone_size: NA
v_call: TRBV7-3
j_call: TRBJ2-2
d_call: TRBD2

cdr3_nt: TGTGCCAGCAGATCCTTCGCCAAAAACATTCAGTACTTC
cdr3_aa: CASRSFAKNIQYF
clone_size: NA
v_call: TRBV6-1
j_call: TRBJ2-4
d_call: NA

cdr3_nt: TGTGCCAGCAGCCCCCGTGAAGGGGGCCGTCAGCCCCAGCATTTT
cdr3_aa: CASSPREGGRQPQHF
clone_size: NA
v_call: TRBV5-5
j_call: TRBJ1-5
d_call: TRBD1

cdr3_nt: TGCGCCAGCAGCTTGGAGGGAGACAGGGATCAGCCCCAGCATTTT
cdr3_aa: CASSLEGDRDQPQHF
clone_size: NA
v_call: TRBV5-1
j_call: TRBJ1-5
d_call: TRBD1

cdr3_nt: TGCGCCAGCAGCCAAATGCTAGCGGGGTACAATGAGCAGTTCTTC
cdr3_aa: CASSQMLAGYNEQFF
clone_size: NA
v_call: TRBV4-3
j_call: TRBJ2-1
d_call: TRBD2

cdr3_nt: TGTGCCAGCAGTTTTTTCCTGAACACCGGGGAGCTGTTTTTT
cdr3_aa: CASSFFLNTGELFF
clone_size: NA
v_call: TRBV28
j_call: TRBJ2-2
d_call: NA

cdr3_nt: TGTGCCAGCAGCCACGACAGGGGCAACTATGGCTACACCTTC
cdr3_aa: CASSHDRGNYGYTF
clone_size: NA
v_call: TRBV7-9
j_call: TRBJ1-2
d_call: TRBD1

cdr3_nt: TGCGCCAGCAGCCAAGGATCTAGCGGGAGGGCCATAGATACGCAGTATTTT
cdr3_aa: CASSQGSSGRAIDTQYF
clone_size: NA
v_call: TRBV4-1
j_call: TRBJ2-3
d_call: TRBD2

cdr3_nt: TGTGCCAGCAGCTTAGCGGGAGGGTCAGAGACCCAGTACTTC
cdr3_aa: CASSLAGGSETQYF
clone_size: NA
v_call: TRBV7-2
j_call: TRBJ2-5
d_call: TRBD2

cdr3_nt: TGCGCCAGCAGTCACCGACAGGGAAAAGATACGCAGTATTTT
cdr3_aa: CASSHRQGKDTQYF
clone_size: NA
v_call: TRBV23-1
j_call: TRBJ2-3
d_call: TRBD1

cdr3_nt: TGTGCCAGCAGCGATACGCCCACCACTTATAGTTTCTTT
cdr3_aa: CASSDTPTTYSFF
clone_size: NA
v_call: TRBV6-1
j_call: TRBJ1-1
d_call: NA

cdr3_nt: TGTGCCAGCAGCGAGGCGGGGACAGGGAGGACCCAGTACTTC
cdr3_aa: CASSEAGTGRTQYF
clone_size: NA
v_call: TRBV9
j_call: TRBJ2-5
d_call: TRBD1

cdr3_nt: TGTGCCAGCAGTTCGACTGAGGGGAACACCGGGGAGCTGTTTTTT
cdr3_aa: CASSSTEGNTGELFF
clone_size: NA
v_call: TRBV27
j_call: TRBJ2-2
d_call: NA

cdr3_nt: TGTGCGAGCAGAGAAACTAGCGGGAGTAGCAATGAGCAGTTCTTC
cdr3_aa: CASRETSGSSNEQFF
clone_size: NA
v_call: TRBV9
j_call: TRBJ2-1
d_call: TRBD2

cdr3_nt: TGTGCCAGCAGTTACAGAGCGGGATACACAGATACGCAGTATTTT
cdr3_aa: CASSYRAGYTDTQYF
clone_size: NA
v_call: TRBV6-5
j_call: TRBJ2-3
d_call: TRBD2

cdr3_nt: TGTGCCAGCAGCTACCTATGGGCCACAGATACGCAGTATTTT
cdr3_aa: CASSYLWATDTQYF
clone_size: NA
v_call: TRBV7-9
j_call: TRBJ2-3
d_call: NA

cdr3_nt: TGTGCCAGCAGTTTAGGGGGCCTCCAAGAGACCCAGTACTTC
cdr3_aa: CASSLGGLQETQYF
clone_size: NA
v_call: TRBV27
j_call: TRBJ2-5
d_call: NA

cdr3_nt: TGTGCCAGCAGCGTAGGACCCAGCGGGAGCGTGAATGAGCAGTTCTTC
cdr3_aa: CASSVGPSGSVNEQFF
clone_size: NA
v_call: TRBV9
j_call: TRBJ2-1
d_call: TRBD2

cdr3_nt: TGTGCCAGCAGTTCACAGCGGGATCCCGGGTGGTTTACTGAAGCTTTCTTT
cdr3_aa: CASSSQRDPGWFTEAFF
clone_size: NA
v_call: TRBV28
j_call: TRBJ1-1
d_call: NA

cdr3_nt: TGTGCCAGCCTACAGGTCCCTATGGGCTACACCTTC
cdr3_aa: CASLQVPMGYTF
clone_size: NA
v_call: TRBV6-1
j_call: TRBJ1-2
d_call: NA

cdr3_nt: TGTGCCTCAAACCAAGGGGGCCGTGAAGCTTTCTTT
cdr3_aa: CASNQGGREAFF
clone_size: NA
v_call: TRBV28
j_call: TRBJ1-1
d_call: TRBD1